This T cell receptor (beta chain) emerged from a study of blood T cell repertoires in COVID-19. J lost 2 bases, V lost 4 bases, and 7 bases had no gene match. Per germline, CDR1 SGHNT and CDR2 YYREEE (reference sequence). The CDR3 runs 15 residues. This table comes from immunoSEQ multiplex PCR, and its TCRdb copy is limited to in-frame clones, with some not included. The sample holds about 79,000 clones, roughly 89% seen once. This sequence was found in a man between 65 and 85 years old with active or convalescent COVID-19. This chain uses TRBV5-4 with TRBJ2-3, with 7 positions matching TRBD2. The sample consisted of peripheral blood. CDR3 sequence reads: CASSEPGLTTDTQYF. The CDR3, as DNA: TGTGCCAGCAGCGAACCGGGACTAACCACAGATACGCAGTATTTT.